This record looks at one TCR beta chain sequence and its context. CDR1 and CDR2 from the germline V gene are SEHNR and FQNEAQ (reference sequence). The CDR3 runs to 14 residues. Trimming took 4 bases from V and 6 from J, leaving 15 bases between them. This entry is derived from a study of T cell responses to AZD1222 COVID-19 vaccine. TCRdb keeps only in-frame clones here, not all; method: immunoSEQ multiplex PCR. Of some 150,000 clones detected, approximately 87% appear once; the ten largest clones hold 8% to 10%. The chain links TRBV7-9 to TRBJ1-1; no clear D. The starting material was peripheral blood, obtained 28 days after the second AZD1222 dose. This clonotype was sampled from an adult who received the AZD1222 COVID-19 vaccine. This chain's CDR3 is CASSSHGGLAEAFF. The CDR3 nucleotides are TGTGCCAGCAGCTCTCATGGAGGTTTGGCTGAAGCTTTCTTT.